The 30 T cell receptor beta chains below all came from one sample that was sequenced in a study of blood T cells in healthy people across ages (dated by TCRdb to the mid-2010s). Receptors were amplified or captured by 5' RACE. Sequencing was performed on an Illumina HiSeq 2500. The second PCR ran for about 6 to 12 cycles and used a J-beta primer mix along with a sample-barcoded 5' primer. TCRdb trimmed the raw reads at Q25, called clones with MiXCR and kept productive beta chains. Entries that share a CDR3 protein sequence are merged under the most common genes and DNA. A total of 1.5 million to 2 million distinct CDR3 sequences appear in this sample, about 49% of them only once. The ten largest clones capture less than 2.5% of the sample. The sample was blood. The source of these receptors is a woman between 40 and 55 years old in good health.

The chain uses TRBV6-1 and TRBJ1-2; TRBD1 is a possible D gene (6 bases). This CDR3 has 15 residues. The germline gives CDR1 MNHNS, CDR2 SASEGT. Trimming stripped 8 bases from V and 1 base from J, with 17 bases between. In nucleotides, the CDR3 is TGTGCCAGCTACGATTCTGGAGGGGGTAACTATGGCTACACCTTC. Translation gives CASYDSGGGNYGYTF.

This clonotype came up a few times. The chain carries TRBV28 and TRBJ2-1, with no clear D. The CDR3 is made up of 14 amino acids. Germline V CDR1 and CDR2: MDHEN, SYDVKM. The germline V and J ends were trimmed by 8 bases and 0 bases, with 11 bases remaining between them. The CDR3 DNA reads as TGTGCCAGCGCCCATAGTGGCTCCTACAATGAGCAGTTCTTC. This encodes CASAHSGSYNEQFF.

This clonotype turned up a few times. The CDR3 DNA follows: TGTGCCACCAGCAGGAAGCAGGGGGCACCTGGGGCCAACGTCCTGACTTTC. Protein: CATSRKQGAPGANVLTF. The V call is TRBV15, the J call TRBJ2-6, with TRBD1 matching over 8 bases. V lost 3 bases, J lost 2 bases, and 6 bases stayed unmatched. Germline CDR1 is LNHNV and CDR2 is YYDKDF (reference sequence). The length of the CDR3 is 17 residues.

V usage is TRBV20-1 and J usage is TRBJ2-3; 8 bases line up with TRBD1. CDR3 length: 16 residues. The V segment lost 1 base and the J segment 8 bases; nucleotides outside the gene matches: 14. CDR1 is DFQATT and CDR2 is SNEGSKA in the germline V gene (reference sequence). The CDR3, as DNA: TGCAGTGCTAGAGTAGCAGGACAGGGTTCATGGGGTACGCAGTATTTT. Its protein product is CSARVAGQGSWGTQYF.

This chain joins TRBV4-3 and TRBJ1-4; 7 bases agree with TRBD1. The V and J ends lost 4 bases and 0 bases, in that order; junction bases with no gene match: 8. The CDR3 extends over 17 amino acids. CDR1 LGHNA and CDR2 YSLEER come from the germline V gene. The CDR3 bases are TGCGCCAGCAGCCCGGGGACAGAGCAGTCAACTAATGAAAAACTGTTTTTT. Translating gives CASSPGTEQSTNEKLFF.

As concerns this clonotype: A junction end diverges from the germline sequence, so it may reflect a read error. This CDR3 is CASSFNSDGYGQYF. CDR3 DNA: TGTGCCAGCAGTTTCAACTCGGATGGCTACGGGCAGTACTTC. The rearrangement uses TRBV27 and TRBJ2-7; the D is unclear. CDR1 is MNHEY and CDR2 is SMNVEV in the germline V gene (reference sequence). The CDR3 runs to 14 residues.

The J gene is TRBJ2-7, the V gene TRBV29-1; a possible D gene is TRBD2 (6 bases). V was pared by 3 bases and J by 0 bases, with 18 bases between. The CDR3 is 16 residues long. Germline lookup yields CDR1 SQVTM and CDR2 ANQGSEA. The CDR3 nucleotides are TGCAGCGTTGAGGCACCGGGAGCGACTAGCTCCTACGAGCAGTACTTC. It yields the protein CSVEAPGATSSYEQYF.

The J gene is TRBJ1-2, the V gene TRBV10-3, with D possibly matching TRBD1 (6 bases). Germline loops: CDR1 ENHRY, CDR2 SYGVKD. This CDR3 is 11 amino acids long. The V end lost 8 bases, the J end lost 8 bases, and 12 bases lay between the germline ends. This CDR3 is CAIGTGPGYTF. The DNA for the CDR3 is TGTGCCATCGGAACAGGGCCCGGCTACACCTTC.

This chain links TRBV20-1 with TRBJ2-1; tentatively, D is TRBD2 (7 bases). V was cut by 3 bases and J by 9 bases, with 24 bases left in between. The germline V gene has CDR1 DFQATT and CDR2 SNEGSKA (reference sequence). The CDR3 is 16 residues long. Here the CDR3 reads CSARQTRGAGLFEQFF. The CDR3 DNA reads as TGCAGTGCTAGGCAAACACGGGGGGCCGGCTTATTTGAGCAGTTCTTC.

The chain links TRBV7-2 to TRBJ2-1; 8 bases match TRBD1. V gave up 5 bases and J gave up 7 bases; unmatched junction bases: 13. The CDR3 loop spans 16 amino acids. Germline CDR1 is SGHTA and CDR2 is FQGNSA. CDR3 DNA sequence: TGTGCCAGCAGCACCCGTTCCGGACAGGGTGGGAATGAGCAGTTCTTC. Its translation is CASSTRSGQGGNEQFF.

The V and J genes are TRBV7-2 and TRBJ2-6; no clear D gene. CDR3 length: 16 amino acids. V was clipped by 1 base and J by 0 bases, with 7 bases between them. Per germline, CDR1 SGHTA and CDR2 FQGNSA. The CDR3 loop reads CASSLGGLSGANVLTF. The CDR3 DNA follows: TGTGCCAGCAGCTTAGGGGGTCTCTCTGGGGCCAACGTCCTGACTTTC.

The V and J genes are TRBV20-1 and TRBJ2-7; TRBD2 might be the D (6 bases). The germline V gene has CDR1 DFQATT and CDR2 SNEGSKA (reference sequence). There are 15 residues in the CDR3. Between the trimmed V and J ends, which lost 3 bases and 0 bases, there was a span of 15 bases. The CDR3 reads CSAREPSRGSYEQYF. In DNA form, the CDR3 reads TGCAGTGCTAGGGAACCCTCGCGGGGCTCCTACGAGCAGTACTTC.

The V gene is TRBV12-3 or TRBV12-4, the J gene TRBJ1-5, with D uncertain. Trimming took off 5 bases at V and 9 bases at J, with 14 bases between the two ends. This CDR3 has 13 amino acids. The CDR3 nucleotides are TGTGCCAGCAGTGCCGACCCCTTGGGGCCCCAGCATTTT. Protein sequence: CASSADPLGPQHF.

The chain couples TRBV5-1 to TRBJ2-3, with D uncertain. CDR3 length equals 12 residues. Per the germline V gene, CDR1 is SGHRS and CDR2 is YFSETQ. Trimming shortened V by 4 bases and J by 10 bases, and 13 bases separated the two germline ends. CDR3 loop: CASSPQRRAQYF. In DNA form, the CDR3 reads TGCGCCAGCAGCCCTCAGAGGCGCGCGCAGTATTTT.

The chain uses TRBV20-1 and TRBJ2-7; D is undetermined. The J call could be wrong; TRBJ2-5 is a better fit for the DNA end. This CDR3 has 14 amino acids. Germline loops: CDR1 DFQATT, CDR2 SNEGSKA (reference sequence). The DNA of the CDR3 is TGCAGTGCTAGAGCCGAGGCCCTATTGGAGACCCAGTACTTC. This gives the protein CSARAEALLETQYF.

This chain joins TRBV20-1 and TRBJ2-7; D not resolved. Germline CDR1 reads DFQATT; CDR2 reads SNEGSKA (reference sequence). This CDR3 is built from 13 residues. The V and J ends lost 3 bases and 4 bases respectively, with 13 bases between them. The CDR3: CSASGDTGYEQYF. The CDR3 DNA is TGCAGTGCTAGTGGTGATACCGGGTACGAGCAGTACTTC.

This clonotype was detected a few times. The gene calls are TRBV29-1 and TRBJ1-4, with 8 nucleotides matching TRBD1. The CDR3 runs to 13 residues. V was pared by 3 bases and J by 8 bases, with 5 bases of the junction left unmatched. The V gene's germline CDR1 is SQVTM and CDR2 ANQGSEA. For the CDR3, the DNA is TGCAGCGTTGAGGACAGGGCTAGGGAAAAACTGTTTTTT. Translation: CSVEDRAREKLFF.

This clonotype was picked up a small number of times. The chain uses TRBV27 and TRBJ2-4, with 9 bases fitting TRBD2. The CDR3 contains 16 residues. CDR1 is MNHEY and CDR2 is SMNVEV in the germline V gene (reference sequence). J gave up 8 bases and V 6 bases, and 14 bases lay outside the gene matches. The CDR3, as DNA: TGTGCCAGCAGCCCTTTAGGGCAGCGGGGGGCCGACATTCAGTACTTC. Translating gives CASSPLGQRGADIQYF.

This clonotype showed up just a few times. V usage is TRBV5-1 and J usage is TRBJ2-3; the D gene could be TRBD1 or TRBD2 (5 bases each). V was pared by 7 bases and J by 0 bases, with 12 bases between. CDR1 and CDR2 (germline): SGHRS, YFSETQ. This CDR3 spans 14 amino acids. The CDR3 sequence is CASLRGLSTDTQYF. CDR3 nucleotides: TGCGCCAGCCTCCGGGGCCTAAGCACAGATACGCAGTATTTT. Filled out from reference TRBV5-1 and TRBJ2-3, the complete variable domain reads KAGVTQTPRYLIKTRGQQVTLSCSPISGHRSVSWYQQTPGQGLQFLFEYFSETQRNKGNFPGRFSGRQFSNSRSEMNVSTLELGDSALYLCASLRGLSTDTQYFGPGTRLTVL.

This chain uses TRBV7-2 with TRBJ2-1; no definite D call. The V end was cut by 5 bases, the J end by 9 bases, with 14 bases between. The CDR3 is made up of 13 amino acids. The V gene's germline CDR1 is SGHTA and CDR2 FQGNSA. The CDR3 DNA reads TGTGCCAGCAGCGCGACTGGCGGCGGTGAGCAGTTCTTC. The encoded protein is CASSATGGGEQFF. Full variable domain (missing parts from reference TRBV7-2 and TRBJ2-1): GAGVSQSPSNKVTEKGKDVELRCDPISGHTALYWYRQSLGQGLEFLIYFQGNSAPDKSGLPSDRFSAERTGGSVSTLTIQRTQQEDSAVYLCASSATGGGEQFFGPGTRLTVL.

The chain has TRBV28 and TRBJ1-4, with 10 positions matching TRBD1. CDR1 is MDHEN and CDR2 is SYDVKM in the germline V gene. This CDR3 is built from 14 residues. V dropped 7 bases and J dropped 8; count of bases not matched to a gene: 7. The CDR3 bases are TGTGCCAGCACTCGGACAGGGGGTCACGAAAAACTGTTTTTT. Protein product: CASTRTGGHEKLFF.

This chain connects TRBV4-3 to TRBJ2-3; D may be TRBD1 or TRBD2 (5 bases each). Germline-derived CDR1 and CDR2 are LGHNA and YSLEER. Trimming cost V 0 bases and J 5 bases, with 9 bases left between them. The CDR3 is 14 residues long. The CDR3 sequence is CASSQEGGGDTQYF. CDR3 in DNA: TGCGCCAGCAGCCAAGAAGGTGGGGGAGATACGCAGTATTTT.

The gene calls are TRBV5-6 and TRBJ2-3; 8 positions match TRBD1. The V segment lost 3 bases and the J segment 2 bases; nucleotides outside the gene matches: 8. The CDR3 contains 16 residues. Per the germline V gene, CDR1 is SGHDT and CDR2 is YYEEEE. CDR3 sequence (DNA): TGTGCCAGCAGCTCTGCAGGGGGCCCCCACACAGATACGCAGTATTTT. This gives the protein CASSSAGGPHTDTQYF.

The chain joins TRBV27 to TRBJ2-5, with 7 nucleotides matching TRBD1. Losses at the gene ends were 7 bases for V and 1 base for J; bases not matched to a gene: 3. This CDR3 has 13 residues. Germline CDR1 and CDR2: MNHEY and SMNVEV (reference sequence). This chain's CDR3 is CASKGQLQETQYF. As DNA, the CDR3 is TGTGCCAGCAAGGGACAGCTCCAAGAGACCCAGTACTTC.

V gene TRBV27 combines with J gene TRBJ2-3; 7 bases are a match to TRBD2. Germline CDR1 is MNHEY and CDR2 is SMNVEV (reference sequence). Losses at the gene ends were 10 bases for V and 2 bases for J; bases not matched to a gene: 6. CDR3 length: 13 residues. CDR3 residues: CATRTSSTDTQYF. CDR3 nucleotides: TGTGCCACCAGGACTAGTTCCACAGATACGCAGTATTTT.

This rearrangement joins TRBV2 to TRBJ2-1, with 7 bases lining up with TRBD1. Germline lookup yields CDR1 SNHLY and CDR2 FYNNEI. The ends lost 6 bases at V and 1 base at J; junction bases unmatched: 6. The CDR3 sequence is 15 residues long. CDR3 amino acids: CASRVTGDSYNEQFF. For the CDR3, the DNA is TGTGCCAGCAGGGTAACAGGGGATTCCTACAATGAGCAGTTCTTC.

A single count supports this clonotype. V and J are TRBV6-5 and TRBJ2-1; tentative D call: TRBD1 (5 bases). V was pared by 1 base and J by 10 bases, with 14 bases between. This CDR3 contains 14 residues. From germline, CDR1 is MNHEY and CDR2 SVGAGI. The CDR3 coding sequence is TGTGCCAGCAGTTACTACCGACAGTCCTACGAGCAGTTCTTC. Protein: CASSYYRQSYEQFF.

This clonotype occurred a few times. This chain links TRBV28 with TRBJ2-3, with 15 bases lining up with TRBD2. Looked up from germline, CDR1 is MDHEN and CDR2 is SYDVKM. This CDR3 is 16 amino acids long. V lost 6 bases to trimming and J lost 8 bases; unmatched junction nucleotides: 9. The chain's CDR3 is CASSIGLAGGPGTQYF. The CDR3 bases are TGTGCCAGCAGCATCGGACTAGCGGGGGGGCCAGGTACGCAGTATTTT.

The V and J genes are TRBV6-2 or TRBV6-3 and TRBJ1-1; 8 bases map to TRBD1. V shed 6 bases, J shed 4 bases, and the junction held 7 bases outside the gene matches. CDR1 and CDR2 (germline): MNHEY, SVGEGT. The CDR3 contains 14 residues. CDR3 DNA sequence: TGTGCCAGCAGCTTTGGACAGGGAATCACTGAAGCTTTCTTT. As protein: CASSFGQGITEAFF.

As concerns this clonotype: At one end the junction does not follow the germline gene, possibly because of a read error. The chain links TRBV7-3 to TRBJ2-7, with D possibly TRBD1 on 5 matching bases. The CDR3 runs to 16 residues. CDR1 and CDR2 (germline): SGHTA, FQGTGA. The CDR3 loop is CSSSPYPQGVIHEQYF. CDR3 DNA sequence: TGCAGCAGCAGCCCCTACCCCCAGGGTGTAATCCACGAGCAGTACTTC.